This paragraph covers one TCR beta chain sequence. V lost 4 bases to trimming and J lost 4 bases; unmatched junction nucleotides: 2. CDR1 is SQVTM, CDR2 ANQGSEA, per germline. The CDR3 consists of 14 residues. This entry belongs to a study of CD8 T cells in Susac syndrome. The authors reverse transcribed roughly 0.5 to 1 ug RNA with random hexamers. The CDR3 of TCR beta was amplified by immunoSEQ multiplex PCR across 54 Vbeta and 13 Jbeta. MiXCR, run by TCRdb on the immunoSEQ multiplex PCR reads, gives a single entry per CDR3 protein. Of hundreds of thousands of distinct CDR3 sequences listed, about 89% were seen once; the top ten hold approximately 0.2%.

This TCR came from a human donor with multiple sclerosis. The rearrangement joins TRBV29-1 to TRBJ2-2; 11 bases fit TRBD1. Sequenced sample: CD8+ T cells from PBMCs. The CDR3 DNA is TGCAGCGTTGTTGGGACAGGGGGCACCGGGGAGCTGTTTTTT. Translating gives CSVVGTGGTGELFF.